Listed here are 18 T cell receptor beta chains from one sample, sequenced in a study of blood T cell repertoires in COVID-19 (TCRdb year 2020). Library preparation used the immunoSEQ multiplex PCR assay. This immuneACCESS table, as held by TCRdb, lists in-frame sequences with V and J called but not all clones. Of the missing ones, under half trace to an unresolved V gene in checked studies; the others have no known cause. For this sample there are 150,000 to 200,000 clones; less than 90% appear just once. Together, the top ten hold around 13% of the sample. The specimen was peripheral blood. Receptors were obtained from a woman between 65 and 79 years old with COVID-19, enrolled during active disease.

The chain recombines TRBV6-1 with TRBJ2-2; 10 bases fit TRBD2. CDR3 length: 16 residues. The V and J ends lost 4 bases and 1 base, in that order; junction bases with no gene match: 3. Germline CDR1 reads MNHNS; CDR2 reads SASEGT. CDR3 in DNA: TGTGCCAGCAGTGCGAGACTAGCGGGGAACACCGGGGAGCTGTTTTTT. Translated, it gives CASSARLAGNTGELFF.

The chain links TRBV3-1 (or the pseudogene TRBV3-2) to TRBJ1-6; 9 bases match TRBD1. V shed 7 bases, J shed 2 bases, and the junction held 6 bases outside the gene matches. CDR3 size: 16 residues. The germline V gene encodes CDR1 LGHDT and CDR2 YNNKEL (reference sequence). Here the CDR3 DNA reads TGTGCCAGCAAGAGGACAGGGGCCACCTATAATTCACCCCTCCACTTT. This codes for CASKRTGATYNSPLHF.

This clone came up once. V gene TRBV12-3 or TRBV12-4 combines with J gene TRBJ2-5; TRBD2 might be the D (5 bases). Trimming pared 7 bases from V and 3 bases from J, leaving 9 bases between. CDR3 size: 12 residues. The CDR3 protein is CASMAGEETQYF. CDR3 coding DNA: TGTGCCAGCATGGCGGGCGAAGAGACCCAGTACTTC.

This chain joins TRBV14 and TRBJ2-2, with 9 positions matching TRBD1. J lost 4 bases, V lost 5 bases, and 14 bases had no gene match. The germline gives CDR1 SGHDN, CDR2 FVKESK. This CDR3 is 18 amino acids long. The CDR3 reads CASSRETSGQGPTGELFF. The CDR3 DNA reads as TGTGCCAGCAGCAGAGAGACATCGGGACAGGGCCCCACCGGGGAGCTGTTTTTT.

The gene calls are TRBV2 and TRBJ2-1; 13 bases map to TRBD2. Germline CDR1 SNHLY, CDR2 FYNNEI. Trimming at V came to 4 bases and at J to 4 bases, leaving 4 bases not matched to a gene. The CDR3 contains 16 residues. The CDR3 here is CASSARTSGRYNEQFF. The CDR3 region has the DNA TGTGCCAGCAGTGCCCGGACTAGCGGGAGATACAATGAGCAGTTCTTC.

Only a few counts were recorded for this clone. This chain joins TRBV30 and TRBJ2-7; no reliable D call. The CDR3 extends over 11 amino acids. Per the germline V gene, CDR1 is GTSNPN and CDR2 is SVGIG (reference sequence). Trimming left V 5 bases short and J 0 bases short, with 5 bases between. CDR3 loop: CAWALSYEQYF. The CDR3 DNA reads TGTGCCTGGGCCCTCTCCTACGAGCAGTACTTC.

V is TRBV2 and J is TRBJ2-1; 9 nucleotides align to TRBD2. J gave up 5 bases and V 4 bases, and 6 bases lay outside the gene matches. Germline-derived CDR1 and CDR2 are SNHLY and FYNNEI. The CDR3 covers 15 residues. The CDR3 is CASSGTAGGNNEQFF. CDR3 DNA: TGTGCCAGCAGTGGCACGGCGGGGGGGAACAATGAGCAGTTCTTC.

This clone was observed a handful of times. V is TRBV3-1 (or the pseudogene TRBV3-2) and J is TRBJ2-2; 9 bases are a match to TRBD2. The CDR3 extends over 16 amino acids. The germline CDR1 and CDR2 sequences are LGHDT and YNNKEL (reference sequence). The V segment lost 1 base and the J segment 5 bases; nucleotides outside the gene matches: 5. The CDR3 nucleotides read TGTGCCAGCAGCCAAGTAGCGGGAGCGGGGACCGGGGAGCTGTTTTTT. The encoded protein is CASSQVAGAGTGELFF.

This clone was picked up one time. J is TRBJ1-5 and V is TRBV29-1; 9 positions agree with TRBD1. CDR1 SQVTM and CDR2 ANQGSEA come from the germline V gene. The CDR3 loop spans 13 amino acids. V dropped 6 bases and J dropped 2; count of bases not matched to a gene: 2. The CDR3 DNA sequence: TGCAGCGTGAGGACAGGGGGCAATCAGCCCCAGCATTTT. Translated, it gives CSVRTGGNQPQHF.

The rearrangement joins TRBV9 to TRBJ2-1, with 15 bases matching TRBD2. Trimming at V came to 4 bases and at J to 9 bases, leaving 11 bases not matched to a gene. CDR1 and CDR2 from the germline V gene are SGDLS and YYNGEE. CDR3 length equals 17 residues. CDR3 sequence reads: CASSPRGGLAGGSEQFF. The CDR3 DNA follows: TGTGCCAGCAGCCCCCGAGGGGGACTAGCGGGAGGAAGTGAGCAGTTCTTC.

J is TRBJ1-2 and V is TRBV10-3; the match to TRBD1 covers 10 bases. Germline assignment: CDR1 ENHRY and CDR2 SYGVKD. Trimming cost V 0 bases and J 5 bases; bases outside gene matches: 15. This CDR3 comprises 19 residues. In nucleotides, the CDR3 is TGTGCCATCAGTGAGTCAATTATGTTCGGGACAGGGGTTAAATATGGCTACACCTTC. Protein: CAISESIMFGTGVKYGYTF.

V gene TRBV4-1 combines with J gene TRBJ2-3; D is ambiguous. The CDR3 runs to 17 residues. Trimming pared 1 base from V and 5 bases from J, leaving 19 bases between. Looked up from germline, CDR1 is MGHRA and CDR2 is YSYEKL. CDR3 in amino acids: CASSQALLRHEEDTQYF. Written as DNA, the CDR3 is TGCGCCAGCAGCCAAGCTTTGCTGAGGCATGAAGAAGATACGCAGTATTTT.

The sample holds one count of this clone. The chain links TRBV19 to TRBJ2-2; 9 nucleotides line up with TRBD1. Trimming took 4 bases from V and 3 from J; bases not matched to a gene: 6. This CDR3 has 16 amino acids. Germline CDR1 reads LNHDA; CDR2 reads SQIVND (reference sequence). Here the CDR3 reads CASSKRTGAHTGELFF. The CDR3 DNA is TGTGCCAGTAGTAAAAGGACAGGGGCTCACACCGGGGAGCTGTTTTTT. Based on the CDR3 plus reference TRBV19 and TRBJ2-2, the full variable domain is DGGITQSPKYLFRKEGQNVTLSCEQNLNHDAMYWYRQDPGQGLRLIYYSQIVNDFQKGDIAEGYSVSREKKESFPLTVTSAQKNPTAFYLCASSKRTGAHTGELFFGEGSRLTVL.

The chain uses TRBV27 and TRBJ1-4; D may be TRBD1 (5 bases). The CDR3 runs 15 residues. CDR1 is MNHEY, CDR2 SMNVEV, per germline (reference sequence). Trimming cost V 5 bases and J 2 bases, with 12 bases left between them. CDR3 in amino acids: CASSPRRGTNEKLFF. CDR3 coding DNA: TGTGCCAGCAGTCCTCGTCGGGGGACTAATGAAAAACTGTTTTTT.

V is TRBV19 and J is TRBJ1-1; a possible D gene is TRBD1 (6 bases). The germline CDR1 and CDR2 sequences are LNHDA and SQIVND (reference sequence). V lost 7 bases and J 0 bases, leaving 15 bases between the germline ends. CDR3 size: 15 residues. The CDR3 DNA sequence: TGTGCCAGTAATCTTGGGGGCTGGATGAACACTGAAGCTTTCTTT. Protein product: CASNLGGWMNTEAFF.

The chain combines TRBV28 with TRBJ2-3, with D possibly being TRBD1 (5 bases). Between the trimmed V and J ends, which lost 5 bases and 4 bases, there was a span of 7 bases. CDR1 MDHEN and CDR2 SYDVKM come from the germline V gene. This CDR3 spans 12 amino acids. The CDR3 is CASSDRADTQYF. The DNA for the CDR3 is TGTGCCAGCAGTGACAGAGCAGATACGCAGTATTTT.

The V gene is TRBV11-2, the J gene TRBJ2-7; 8 bases align to TRBD1. Germline assignment: CDR1 SGHAT and CDR2 FQNNGV. This CDR3 has 14 amino acids. V was clipped by 5 bases and J by 6 bases; unmatched bases: 9. The CDR3 bases are TGTGCCAGCAGCCTTCGACAGGGGCGATTCGAGCAGTACTTC. Translated, it gives CASSLRQGRFEQYF.

The CDR3 coding sequence is TGTGCCATCAGTGCCGGGACAGACACAGATACGCAGTATTTT. Translating gives CAISAGTDTDTQYF. This chain links TRBV10-3 with TRBJ2-3; 7 nucleotides line up with TRBD1. Germline-derived CDR1 and CDR2 are ENHRY and SYGVKD. V lost 4 bases and J lost 2; bases outside the gene matches: 3. The CDR3 extends over 14 amino acids.